This entry concerns a single T cell receptor (beta chain). The antigen is not known. Genomic DNA, the template, was used for profiling of the TCR beta VDJ and CDR3. TCRdb called the reads again in MiXCR, with one record for every CDR3 protein. Of about 81,000 distinct CDR3 sequences listed, under 50% are singletons. This entry is derived from a study of CD8+CD57+ T cells in acquired aplastic anemia. The germline V and J ends were trimmed by 3 bases and 6 bases, with 14 bases remaining between them. The CDR3 is 14 amino acids. Germline V CDR1 and CDR2: LNHDA, SQIVND (reference sequence). Study conclusions and caveats: Patients versus controls showed no significant CD8+ Simpson's diversity difference.

Specimen: sorted CD4+, CD8+, or CD8+CD57+ T cells (not recorded which) from PBMCs. The sequence came from a human donor in good health, serving as a control. This chain links TRBV19 with TRBJ1-2; D perhaps matches TRBD1 (5 bases). The CDR3 here is CASSMDGTPHGYTF. The CDR3, as DNA: TGTGCCAGTAGTATGGACGGGACCCCGCATGGCTACACCTTC.